This T cell receptor beta chain was sequenced in a study of OX40 agonist ivuxolimab in advanced cancers. Study results and caveats: Dosing at 0.1 to 3.0 mg/kg was accompanied by clonal expansion of CD4+ and CD8+ blood T cells by week 6. Partial responders treated at 0.1-3.0 mg/kg exhibited clonal expansion among the lowest measured. Nonresponders, in some cases, also had low normalized T-cell clonal expansion.

This CDR3 is built from 15 residues. Trimming left V 4 bases short and J 7 bases short, with 23 bases between. Germline values: CDR1 SQVTM, CDR2 ANQGSEA. Some clones are missing from TCRdb's copy, which holds only in-frame ones; the method was immunoSEQ multiplex PCR. The profile shows 70,000 or so clones, 87% of them singletons. Cycle 7 day 1, cycle 4 day 1, and baseline were the timepoints at which blood was sampled. As for this clone: Its antigen is not known.

This TCR came from an adult with an advanced solid tumor such as melanoma, head and neck, liver or kidney cancer. The sample in question was CD4+ or CD8+ T cells sorted from blood, obtained in a trial of the OX40 agonist ivuxolimab. V usage is TRBV29-1 and J usage is TRBJ2-7; D might be TRBD1 or TRBD2, each matching 7 bases. Here the CDR3 reads CSVVRGPPGGDEQYF. CDR3 coding DNA: TGCAGCGTTGTGAGGGGGCCCCCAGGGGGGGATGAGCAGTACTTC.